Listed here are 14 T cell receptor beta chains from one sample, sequenced in a study of T-cell memory formation after mild COVID-19. Each CDR3 protein is one row after TCRdb ran MiXCR on the 5' RACE reads. Of 250,000 to 300,000 distinct CDR3 sequences detected, approximately 8% appear once; the ten largest clones hold approximately 23%. The specimen was PBMCs or a T cell subset sorted from them (not recorded which). These TCRs come from a man between 18 and 29 years old who had mild COVID-19 (a few samples of this study predate the infection). Cell type and time point are not known.

This clonotype was found many times. This chain links TRBV6-2 or TRBV6-3 with TRBJ1-5, with 8 bases lining up with TRBD1. The J segment lost 0 bases and the V segment lost 6 bases, leaving 7 bases of the junction unmatched. The germline V gene has CDR1 MNHEY and CDR2 SVGEGT. The CDR3 is 16 residues long. CDR3 sequence: CASSPGQGPSNQPQHF. DNA for the CDR3: TGTGCCAGCAGCCCCGGACAGGGCCCTAGCAATCAGCCCCAGCATTTT.

V usage is TRBV7-2 and J usage is TRBJ1-2; D possibly corresponds to TRBD1 (6 bases). V was clipped by 3 bases and J by 5 bases, with 16 bases between them. Germline values: CDR1 SGHTA, CDR2 FQGNSA. This CDR3 contains 15 residues. The CDR3 region has the DNA TGTGCCAGCAGCTTCGGCGACAGGCCAAGGTATGGCTACACCTTC. This codes for CASSFGDRPRYGYTF.

This clonotype was recorded a few times. The V call is TRBV28, the J call TRBJ2-5; no definite D call. CDR1 is MDHEN, CDR2 SYDVKM, per germline. V gave up 6 bases and J gave up 5 bases, with 19 bases separating them. The CDR3 is made up of 15 amino acids. This CDR3 is CASSPVPPATETQYF. CDR3 DNA sequence: TGTGCCAGCAGCCCTGTCCCCCCGGCGACGGAGACCCAGTACTTC. Complete variable domain (other parts from reference TRBV28 and TRBJ2-5): DVKVTQSSRYLVKRTGEKVFLECVQDMDHENMFWYRQDPGLGLRLIYFSYDVKMKEKGDIPEGYSVSREKKERFSLILESASTNQTSMYLCASSPVPPATETQYFGPGTRLLVL.

The chain combines TRBV28 with TRBJ1-1; 8 bases match TRBD1. The CDR3 length is 15 residues. Looked up from germline, CDR1 is MDHEN and CDR2 is SYDVKM. V shed 6 bases, J shed 0 bases, and the junction held 6 bases outside the gene matches. This chain's CDR3 is CASRPDRGMNTEAFF. CDR3 coding DNA: TGTGCCAGCAGACCCGACAGGGGAATGAACACTGAAGCTTTCTTT.

This clonotype was seen a few times. The chain employs TRBV7-2 and TRBJ2-3; TRBD2 is a possible D gene (7 bases). V was clipped by 3 bases and J by 6 bases, with 19 bases between them. CDR3 length equals 16 residues. CDR1 and CDR2 (germline): SGHTA, FQGNSA. This chain's CDR3 is CASSLIRGASGDTQYF. The CDR3 DNA is TGTGCCAGCAGCTTGATTCGGGGGGCATCCGGGGATACGCAGTATTTT.

The chain is built from TRBV27 and TRBJ2-7, with D unclear. Germline assignment: CDR1 MNHEY and CDR2 SMNVEV (reference sequence). The CDR3 is made up of 14 amino acids. V lost 2 bases, J lost 0 bases, and 8 bases lay in between. CDR3 protein: CASSLAPSSYEQYF. As DNA, the CDR3 is TGTGCCAGCAGTTTAGCCCCGAGCTCCTACGAGCAGTACTTC.

V gene TRBV5-5 combines with J gene TRBJ2-6; D may correspond to TRBD1 or TRBD2 (6 bases each). The CDR3 consists of 19 residues. V lost 4 bases, J lost 0 bases, and 20 bases lay in between. CDR1 and CDR2 from the germline V gene are SGHKS and YYEKEE (reference sequence). In DNA, the CDR3 is TGTGCCAGCAGCCCTAGAAGGGGGGACGGGCGCTCTGGGGCCAACGTCCTGACTTTC. Translation: CASSPRRGDGRSGANVLTF.

This clonotype was found a few times. This chain links TRBV7-8 with TRBJ1-4; 9 bases align to TRBD1. Germline assignment: CDR1 SGHVS and CDR2 FQNEAQ. The junction had 8 bases not matched to a gene; V was cut back by 5 bases and J by 7 bases. The CDR3 is 15 residues long. CDR3: CASSALGQGFEKLFF. CDR3 nucleotides: TGTGCCAGCAGCGCCCTGGGACAGGGTTTTGAAAAACTGTTTTTT.

The rearrangement uses TRBV3-1 and TRBJ1-1; D remains ambiguous. V dropped 0 bases and J dropped 1 base, with 6 bases sitting between them. Germline CDR1 is LGHDT and CDR2 is YNNKEL (reference sequence). This CDR3 is 14 amino acids long. This CDR3 reads CASSQDFGNTEAFF. The CDR3 DNA follows: TGTGCCAGCAGCCAAGATTTCGGGAACACTGAAGCTTTCTTT.

This clonotype was recorded a few times. The J gene is TRBJ2-7, the V gene TRBV6-2 or TRBV6-3, with D maybe TRBD2 (5 bases). V lost 6 bases to trimming and J lost 3 bases, with 9 bases between them. The CDR3 runs to 12 residues. CDR1 is MNHEY, CDR2 SVGEGT, per germline. This CDR3 is CASRDGNYEQYV. CDR3 coding DNA: TGTGCCAGCAGGGACGGGAACTACGAGCAGTACGTC.

This clonotype has a count of ten or more. This chain links TRBV12-3 or TRBV12-4 with TRBJ1-6, with 7 bases lining up with TRBD1. V gave up 7 bases and J gave up 7 bases; unmatched junction bases: 7. The CDR3 is 14 amino acids. Written as DNA, the CDR3 is TGTGCCAGCACCGGAGGACAGGCGAATTCACCCCTCCACTTT. Protein sequence: CASTGGQANSPLHF.

This clonotype was detected many times. The chain recombines TRBV6-5 with TRBJ2-3, with D possibly matching TRBD2 (6 bases). The V and J ends lost 7 bases and 4 bases respectively, with 18 bases between them. The CDR3 totals 15 residues. Germline V gene sequence: CDR1 MNHEY, CDR2 SVGAGI. CDR3 sequence (DNA): TGTGCCAGCACCAAAAGACGCGGGGTTTCAGATACGCAGTATTTT. This sequence encodes CASTKRRGVSDTQYF.

The table lists this clonotype with many counts. V and J are TRBV4-3 and TRBJ2-2, with no clear D. The CDR3 runs 16 residues. From germline, CDR1 is LGHNA and CDR2 YSLEER. V lost 1 base to trimming and J lost 3 bases, with 12 bases between them. In DNA form, the CDR3 reads TGCGCCAGCAGCCAAGTATCTTACCGGGACACCGGGGAGCTGTTTTTT. It encodes CASSQVSYRDTGELFF.

A few counts support this clonotype. V usage is TRBV20-1 and J usage is TRBJ1-5; D might be TRBD1 (6 bases). The CDR3 has 13 residues. The V gene's germline CDR1 is DFQATT and CDR2 SNEGSKA (reference sequence). V was clipped by 1 base and J by 3 bases, with 7 bases between them. The CDR3 DNA reads as TGCAGTGCTAGAGGGACAGCCAATCAGCCCCAGCATTTT. Its protein is CSARGTANQPQHF.